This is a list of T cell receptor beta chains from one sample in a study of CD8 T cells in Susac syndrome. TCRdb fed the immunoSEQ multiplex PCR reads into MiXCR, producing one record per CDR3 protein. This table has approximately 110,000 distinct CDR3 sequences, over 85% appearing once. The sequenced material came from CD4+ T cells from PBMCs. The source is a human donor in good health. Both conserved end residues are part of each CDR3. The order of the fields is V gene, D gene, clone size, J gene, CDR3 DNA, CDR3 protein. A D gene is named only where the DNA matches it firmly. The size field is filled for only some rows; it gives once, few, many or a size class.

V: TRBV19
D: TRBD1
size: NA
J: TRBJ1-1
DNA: TGTGCCACCCATCAAGCCGGGACAGTGAACACTGAAGCTTTCTTT
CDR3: CATHQAGTVNTEAFF

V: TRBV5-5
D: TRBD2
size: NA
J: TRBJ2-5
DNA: TGTGCCAGCAGCTTCTCAGCGGGAGGGGCCAGGGAGACCCAGTACTTC
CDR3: CASSFSAGGARETQYF

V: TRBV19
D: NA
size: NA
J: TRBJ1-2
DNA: TGTGCCAGCAACCAACACGCTGACTATGGCTACACCTTC
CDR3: CASNQHADYGYTF

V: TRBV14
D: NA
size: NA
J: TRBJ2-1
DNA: TGTGCCAGCAGCCAAATACTCGACAATGAGCAGTTCTTC
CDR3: CASSQILDNEQFF

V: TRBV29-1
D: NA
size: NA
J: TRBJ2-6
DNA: TGCAGCGTTGAAGATCTGGGACGGTGGCCTGGGGCCAACGTCCTGACTTTC
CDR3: CSVEDLGRWPGANVLTF

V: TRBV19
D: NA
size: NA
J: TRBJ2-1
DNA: TGTGCCAGCCGCCAAGTGGGCGGCTCCTACAATGAGCAGTTCTTC
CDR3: CASRQVGGSYNEQFF

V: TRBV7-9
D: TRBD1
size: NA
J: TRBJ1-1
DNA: TGTGCCAGCAGCTTCCCTGGACAGGGCTCGTATGCGAACACTGAAGCTTTCTTT
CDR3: CASSFPGQGSYANTEAFF

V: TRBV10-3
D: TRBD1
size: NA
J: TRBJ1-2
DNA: TGTGCCATCACCCTGACAGGGGAGGGCTATGGCTACACCTTC
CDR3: CAITLTGEGYGYTF

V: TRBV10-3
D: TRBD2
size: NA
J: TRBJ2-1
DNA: TGTGCCATCAGTGAGCAGGGCGGGAGGGATAGCTCCTACAATGAGCAGTTCTTC
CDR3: CAISEQGGRDSSYNEQFF

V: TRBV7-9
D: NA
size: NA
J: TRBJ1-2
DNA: TGTGCCAGCAGCTTAGCGACCGGGGGCGGTGGCTACACCTTC
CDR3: CASSLATGGGGYTF

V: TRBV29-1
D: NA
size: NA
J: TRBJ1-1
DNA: TGCAGCACTATGACAAGGGGGAACACTGAAGCTTTCTTT
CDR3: CSTMTRGNTEAFF

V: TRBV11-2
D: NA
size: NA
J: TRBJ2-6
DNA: TGTGCCAGCAGCCGCCGGGTAACCCTTGGGGCCAACGTCCTGACTTTC
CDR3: CASSRRVTLGANVLTF

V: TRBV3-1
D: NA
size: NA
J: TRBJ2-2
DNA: TGTGCCAGCAGCCAAGAAATCACCGGGGAGCTGTTTTTT
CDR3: CASSQEITGELFF

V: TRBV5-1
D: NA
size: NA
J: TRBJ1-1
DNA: TGCGCCAGCGCCCTTGGAGACAGGCCGAACACTGAAGCTTTCTTT
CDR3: CASALGDRPNTEAFF

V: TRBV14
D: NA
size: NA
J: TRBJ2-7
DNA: TGTGCCAGCAGTGGTTTCAATAGCTCCTACGAGCAGTACTTC
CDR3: CASSGFNSSYEQYF

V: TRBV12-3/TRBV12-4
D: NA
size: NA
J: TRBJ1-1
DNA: TGTGCCAGCAGCCTCAAAGGGGGAAACACTGAAGCTTTCTTT
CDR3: CASSLKGGNTEAFF

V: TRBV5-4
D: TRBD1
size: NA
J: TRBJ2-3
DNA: TGTGCCAGCAGTAACCCGGGACAGAGCACAGATACGCAGTATTTT
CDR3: CASSNPGQSTDTQYF

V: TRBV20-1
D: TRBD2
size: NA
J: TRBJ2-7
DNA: TGCAGTGCTAGAGGAAGGACTAGCGGGACCTTTGCCTACGAGCAGTACTTC
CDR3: CSARGRTSGTFAYEQYF

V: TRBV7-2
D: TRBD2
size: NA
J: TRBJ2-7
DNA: TGTGCCAGCAGCTTAGGAGCGGGAGGTCTACCCTACGAGCAGTACTTC
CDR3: CASSLGAGGLPYEQYF

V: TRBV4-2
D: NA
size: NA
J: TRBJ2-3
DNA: TGTGCCAGCAGCGTGACAAGCACAGATACGCAGTATTTT
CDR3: CASSVTSTDTQYF

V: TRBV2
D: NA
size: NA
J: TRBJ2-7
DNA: TGTGCCAGCAGAAAATTGGGCCCCTCCGAGCAGTACTTC
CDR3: CASRKLGPSEQYF

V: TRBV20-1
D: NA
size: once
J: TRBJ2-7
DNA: TGCAGTGCTAAAGACAGGTCCCACGAGCAGTACTTC
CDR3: CSAKDRSHEQYF

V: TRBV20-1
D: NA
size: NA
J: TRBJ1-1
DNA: TGCAGTGTACCCGAACCTAACACTGAAGCTTTCTTT
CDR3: CSVPEPNTEAFF

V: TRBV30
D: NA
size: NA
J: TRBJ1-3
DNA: TGTGCCTGGAGTGTCCCTCTAGCGAGGGCGGGAAACACCATATATTTT
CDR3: CAWSVPLARAGNTIYF

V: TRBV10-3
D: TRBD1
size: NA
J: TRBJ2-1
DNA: TGTGCCATCAATCAGGGGGTTTACAATGAGCAGTTCTTC
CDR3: CAINQGVYNEQFF

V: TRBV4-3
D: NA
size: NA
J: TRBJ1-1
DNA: TGCGCCAGCAGCCTGGAGGGGTTCAGGACTGAAGCTTTCTTT
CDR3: CASSLEGFRTEAFF

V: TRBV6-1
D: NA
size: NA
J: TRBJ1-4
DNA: TGTGCCAGCAGTGAATGGACAGCTTTCAATGAAAAACTGTTTTTT
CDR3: CASSEWTAFNEKLFF

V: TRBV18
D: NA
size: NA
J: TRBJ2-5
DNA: TGTGCCAGCTCTCCCTTGGAGGTTCAAGAGACCCAGTACTTC
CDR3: CASSPLEVQETQYF

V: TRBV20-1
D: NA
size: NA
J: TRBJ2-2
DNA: TGCAGTGCTAGAGATACGAACACCGGGGAGCTGTTTTTT
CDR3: CSARDTNTGELFF

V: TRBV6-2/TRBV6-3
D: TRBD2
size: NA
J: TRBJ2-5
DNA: TGTGCCAGCAGTTGGACTAGCGGGAGTGGGGAGACCCAGTACTTC
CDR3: CASSWTSGSGETQYF